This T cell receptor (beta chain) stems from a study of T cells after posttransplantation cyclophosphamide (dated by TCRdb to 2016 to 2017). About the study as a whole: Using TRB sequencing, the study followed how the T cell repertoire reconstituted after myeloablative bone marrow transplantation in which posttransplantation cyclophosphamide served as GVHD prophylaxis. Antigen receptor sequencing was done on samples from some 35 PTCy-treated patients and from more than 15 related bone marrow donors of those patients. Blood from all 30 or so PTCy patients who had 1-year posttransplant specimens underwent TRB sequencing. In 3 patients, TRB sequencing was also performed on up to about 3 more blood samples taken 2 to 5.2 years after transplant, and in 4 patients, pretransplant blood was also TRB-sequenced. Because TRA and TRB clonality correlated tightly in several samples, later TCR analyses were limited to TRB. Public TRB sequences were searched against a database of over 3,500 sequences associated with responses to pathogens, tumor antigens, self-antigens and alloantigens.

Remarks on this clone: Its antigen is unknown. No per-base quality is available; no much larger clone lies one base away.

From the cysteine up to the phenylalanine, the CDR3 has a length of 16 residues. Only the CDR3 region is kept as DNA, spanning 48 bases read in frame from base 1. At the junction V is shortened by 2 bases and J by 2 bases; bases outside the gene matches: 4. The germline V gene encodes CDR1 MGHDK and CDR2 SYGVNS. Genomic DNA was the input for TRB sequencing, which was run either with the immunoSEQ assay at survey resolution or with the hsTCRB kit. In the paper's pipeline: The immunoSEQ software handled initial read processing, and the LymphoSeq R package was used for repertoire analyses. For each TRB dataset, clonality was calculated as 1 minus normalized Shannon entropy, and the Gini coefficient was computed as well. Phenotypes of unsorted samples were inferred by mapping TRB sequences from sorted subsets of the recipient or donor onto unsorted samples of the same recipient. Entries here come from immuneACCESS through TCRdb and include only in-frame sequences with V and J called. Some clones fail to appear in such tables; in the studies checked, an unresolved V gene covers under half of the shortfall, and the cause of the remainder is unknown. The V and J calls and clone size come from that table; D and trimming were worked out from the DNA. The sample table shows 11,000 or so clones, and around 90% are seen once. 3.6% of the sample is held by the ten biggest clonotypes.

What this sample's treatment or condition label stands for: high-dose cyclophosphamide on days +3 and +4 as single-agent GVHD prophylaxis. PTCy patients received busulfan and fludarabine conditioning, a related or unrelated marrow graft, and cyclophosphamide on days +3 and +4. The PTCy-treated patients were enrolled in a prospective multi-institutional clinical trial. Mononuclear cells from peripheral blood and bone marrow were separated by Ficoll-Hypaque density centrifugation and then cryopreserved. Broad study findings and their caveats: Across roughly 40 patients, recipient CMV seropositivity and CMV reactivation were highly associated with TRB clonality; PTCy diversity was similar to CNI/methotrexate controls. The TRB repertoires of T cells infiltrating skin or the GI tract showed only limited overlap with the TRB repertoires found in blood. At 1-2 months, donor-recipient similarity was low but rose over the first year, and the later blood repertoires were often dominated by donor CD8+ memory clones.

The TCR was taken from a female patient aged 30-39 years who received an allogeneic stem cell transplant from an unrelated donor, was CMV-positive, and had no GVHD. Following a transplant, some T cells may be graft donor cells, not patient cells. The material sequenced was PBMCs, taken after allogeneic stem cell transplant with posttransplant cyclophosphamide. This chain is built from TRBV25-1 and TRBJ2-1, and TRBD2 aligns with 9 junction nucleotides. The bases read TGTGCCAGCAGTGAACCTGCGGGGGGGCCCTACAATGAGCAGTTCTTC. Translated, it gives CASSEPAGGPYNEQFF. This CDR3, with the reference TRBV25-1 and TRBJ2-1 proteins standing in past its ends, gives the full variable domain EADIYQTPRYLVIGTGKKITLECSQTMGHDKMYWYQQDPGMELHLIHYSYGVNSTEKGDLSSESTVSRIRTEHFPLTLESARPSHTSQYLCASSEPAGGPYNEQFFGPGTRLTVL.